This entry describes one T cell receptor (beta chain). Its antigen is not known. The CDR3 sequence is 14 residues long. Germline loops: CDR1 SGHNT, CDR2 YYREEE (reference sequence). These data come from a study of T cell clusters in autoimmune cytopenias. One tube held mixed TRB-A and TRB-B primer pools for touch-down PCR. One entry per CDR3 protein, without DNA, is what TCRdb gives after re-calling the multiplex PCR reads. This sample's table has 8,300 or so distinct CDR3 sequences. TRB was amplified from roughly 270 ng of peripheral blood genomic DNA per sample. Study-wide findings and caveats: Primary autoimmune cytopenia patients appeared to lack physiological T cell clusters present in healthy donors. The T cell clusters came from computational analysis alone and lack functional validation.

Material for sequencing was peripheral blood. The J gene is TRBJ2-3, the V gene TRBV5-4. The receptor was derived from a human donor with an autoimmune cytopenia or autoimmune hepatitis (not recorded which). CDR3 amino acids: CASSLDSNTDTQYF.